Given below is one T cell receptor (beta chain) in context. The antigen is unknown. Patients newly diagnosed with hyperthyroidism, under 2 months' duration, were aged 18 to 65, the study reports. Germline loops: CDR1 SGHVS, CDR2 FQNEAQ. The V gene end was trimmed by 2 bases and the J gene end by 7 bases; junction bases not matched to a gene: 5. CDR3 length: 14 residues. These data belong to a study of Graves' ophthalmopathy and Graves' hyperthyroidism. Amplification targeted the TCR beta CDR3 regions, with RNA transcripts as the source material. The first round was an RT-PCR with HTBI primers, and the second round was a multiplex PCR. MiXCR, applied by TCRdb to the multiplex PCR reads, yields one record per CDR3 protein. The sample yields hundreds of thousands of distinct CDR3 sequences, approximately 21% seen once. Study-wide points: Blood also contained most of the expanded thyroid clonotypes above 0.001 frequency.

The sequenced material came from peripheral blood. The chain couples TRBV7-8 to TRBJ2-4, with 7 nucleotides matching TRBD1. The receptor's source is a woman under 30 with stable Graves' hyperthyroidism. Some clones in this sample may be carry-over from other donors' samples. The CDR3 here is CASSLFARGNIQYF. The CDR3 DNA reads TGTGCCAGCAGCTTATTTGCCAGGGGGAACATTCAGTACTTC.